This T cell receptor (beta chain) is drawn from a study of control samples from healthy donors and cancer patients. The method was immunoSEQ multiplex PCR; TCRdb's version includes in-frame clones alone and lacks a portion of them. The sample records roughly 200,000 clones, about 94% being singletons. The germline V gene has CDR1 SGHTA and CDR2 FQGNSA. The V and J ends lost 4 bases and 5 bases respectively, with 6 bases between them. The CDR3 is 12 amino acids. What was sequenced was blood. The V call is TRBV7-2, the J call TRBJ2-1; D gene unclear. This receptor was identified in a middle-aged man in good health. CDR3 in amino acids: CASSSQNNEQFF. As DNA, the CDR3 is TGTGCCAGCAGCTCCCAGAACAATGAGCAGTTCTTC.